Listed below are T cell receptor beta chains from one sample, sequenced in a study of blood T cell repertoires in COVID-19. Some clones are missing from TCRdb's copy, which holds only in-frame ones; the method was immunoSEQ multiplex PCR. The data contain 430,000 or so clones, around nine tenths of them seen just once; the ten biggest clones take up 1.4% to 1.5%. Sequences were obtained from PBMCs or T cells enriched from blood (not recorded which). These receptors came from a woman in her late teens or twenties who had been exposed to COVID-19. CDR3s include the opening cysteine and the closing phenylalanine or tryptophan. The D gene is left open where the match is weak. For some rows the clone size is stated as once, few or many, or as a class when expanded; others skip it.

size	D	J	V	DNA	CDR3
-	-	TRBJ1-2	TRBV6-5	TGTGCCAGCAGCTCGGGCTATGGCTACACCTTC	CASSSGYGYTF
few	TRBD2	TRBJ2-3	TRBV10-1	TGCGCCAGCAGTGAATCGCCTAGCGGGAGCACAGATACGCAGTATTTT	CASSESPSGSTDTQYF
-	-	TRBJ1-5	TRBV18	TGTGCCAGCTCACCCGGACCCTCCACCGGGAGTCAGCCCCAGCATTTT	CASSPGPSTGSQPQHF
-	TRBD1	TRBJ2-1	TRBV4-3	TGCGCCAGCAGCCAATCAATGGGGGACAGGAAGCAGTTCTTC	CASSQSMGDRKQFF
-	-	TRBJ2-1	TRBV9	TGTGCCAGCAGCGTAGGTAGCGACTTTGAGCAGTTCTTC	CASSVGSDFEQFF
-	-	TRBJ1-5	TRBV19	TGTGCCAGTAGTATCCGAGATCAGCCCCAGCATTTT	CASSIRDQPQHF
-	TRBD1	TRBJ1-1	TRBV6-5	TGTGCCAGCAGTTACTCGCAGGGGGCTACTGAAGCTTTCTTT	CASSYSQGATEAFF
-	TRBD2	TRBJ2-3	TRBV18	TGTGCCAGCTCACCACTGACTAGCGGTTTACATACGCAGTATTTT	CASSPLTSGLHTQYF
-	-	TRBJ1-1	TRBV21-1	TGTGCCAGCAGCTACCGGGACACCAACACTGAAGCTTTCTTT	CASSYRDTNTEAFF
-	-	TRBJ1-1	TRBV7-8	TGTGCCAGCAGCTTCGGTAGCGGTGAAGCTTTCTTT	CASSFGSGEAFF
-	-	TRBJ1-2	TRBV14	TGTGCCAGCAGCCGGCGTGGGGGGGAACACTATGGCTACACCTTC	CASSRRGGEHYGYTF
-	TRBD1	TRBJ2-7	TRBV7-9	TGTGCCAGCAGCTTAGTGGGGACAGAAATTTACGAGCAGTACTTC	CASSLVGTEIYEQYF
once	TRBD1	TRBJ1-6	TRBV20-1	TGCAGTGCTAGTGGACAGGGGGAGAGCTCCTATAATTCACCCCTCCACTTT	CSASGQGESSYNSPLHF
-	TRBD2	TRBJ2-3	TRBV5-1	TGCGCCAGCAGCGCGCTAGTGGGAGGGCTAGCGGATACGCAGTATTTT	CASSALVGGLADTQYF
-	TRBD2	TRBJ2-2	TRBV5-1	TGCGCCAGCAGCTTGGGGACTAGCGGGAGCACCGGGGAGCTGTTTTTT	CASSLGTSGSTGELFF
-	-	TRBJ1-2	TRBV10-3	TGTGCCATCAGTGAGGGGGCGAACTATGGCTACACCTTC	CAISEGANYGYTF
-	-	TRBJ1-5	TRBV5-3	TGTGCCAGAAGCTTGGGGGAGGGTCAGCCCCAGCATTTT	CARSLGEGQPQHF
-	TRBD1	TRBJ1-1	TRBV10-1	TGCGCCAGCAGTGAGTGGGGACAGGGAATGAACACTGAAGCTTTCTTT	CASSEWGQGMNTEAFF
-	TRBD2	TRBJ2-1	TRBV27	TGTGCCAGCAGTGGCTGGACTAGCGCCGACAATGAGCAGTTCTTC	CASSGWTSADNEQFF
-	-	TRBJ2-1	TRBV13	TGTGCCAGCAGCTTAGACCTAGGCGGCTACAATGAGCAGTTCTTC	CASSLDLGGYNEQFF
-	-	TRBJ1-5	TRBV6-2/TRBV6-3	TGTGCCAGCAGTTACTCGGACAGCTATAGCAATCAGCCCCAGCATTTT	CASSYSDSYSNQPQHF
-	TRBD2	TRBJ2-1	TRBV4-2	TGTGCCAGCAGCCAAGTACCAGCGGGAGTCGAGGTTGAGCAGTTCTTC	CASSQVPAGVEVEQFF
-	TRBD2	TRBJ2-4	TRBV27	TGTGCCAGCAACTGCCCTCTAGCGGGAGTCGCCAAAAACATTCAGTACTTC	CASNCPLAGVAKNIQYF
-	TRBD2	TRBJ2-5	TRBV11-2	TGTGCCAGCAGCTCCTCAGCGGGGAAGTTGGAGACCCAGTACTTC	CASSSSAGKLETQYF
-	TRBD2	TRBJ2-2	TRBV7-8	TGTGCCAGCAGCGCTAGCGGGAGGGTGACTGCGAACACCGGGGAGCTGTTTTTT	CASSASGRVTANTGELFF
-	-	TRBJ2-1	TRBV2	TGTGCCAGCGGGGGGTACAATGAGCAGTTCTTC	CASGGYNEQFF
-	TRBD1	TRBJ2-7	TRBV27	TGTGCCAGCAGCTTGGACAGGACCTACGAGCAGTACTTC	CASSLDRTYEQYF
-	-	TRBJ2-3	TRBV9	TGTGCCAGCAGCGTAGGAACAGTCCCTAGCACAGATACGCAGTATTTT	CASSVGTVPSTDTQYF
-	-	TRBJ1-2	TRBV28	TGTGCCAGCAGTTTTCCCGGGTCGGGGGAGTGTGGCTACACCTTC	CASSFPGSGECGYTF
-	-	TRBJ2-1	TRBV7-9	TGTGCCAGCAGCTTATTCCGGCGGGGTGAGCAGTTCTTC	CASSLFRRGEQFF
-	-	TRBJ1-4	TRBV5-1	TGCGCCAGCCAAACAGGAACTAATGAAAAACTGTTTTTT	CASQTGTNEKLFF
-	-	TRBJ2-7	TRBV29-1	TGCAGCGTTGGGACATCATACTACGAGCAGTACTTC	CSVGTSYYEQYF
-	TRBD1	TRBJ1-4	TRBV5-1	TGCGCCAGCAGCCCCGGACAGGGGGTAACTAATGAAAAACTGTTTTTT	CASSPGQGVTNEKLFF
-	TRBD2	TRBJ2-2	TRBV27	TGTGCCAGCAGTCTCTGGACTAGCGAGAACACCGGGGAGCTGTTTTTT	CASSLWTSENTGELFF
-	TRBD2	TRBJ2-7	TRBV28	TGTGCCAGCAGTTTAGGCGGCACTAGCGGCTACGAGCAGTACTTC	CASSLGGTSGYEQYF
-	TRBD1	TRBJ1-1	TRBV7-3	TGTGCCAGCAGCCCGCAGGGGGCGGCCACTGAAGCTTTCTTT	CASSPQGAATEAFF
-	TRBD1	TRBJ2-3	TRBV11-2	TGTGCCAGCAGCCAGGACAGGGGAGAGGGGGCGCAGTATTTT	CASSQDRGEGAQYF